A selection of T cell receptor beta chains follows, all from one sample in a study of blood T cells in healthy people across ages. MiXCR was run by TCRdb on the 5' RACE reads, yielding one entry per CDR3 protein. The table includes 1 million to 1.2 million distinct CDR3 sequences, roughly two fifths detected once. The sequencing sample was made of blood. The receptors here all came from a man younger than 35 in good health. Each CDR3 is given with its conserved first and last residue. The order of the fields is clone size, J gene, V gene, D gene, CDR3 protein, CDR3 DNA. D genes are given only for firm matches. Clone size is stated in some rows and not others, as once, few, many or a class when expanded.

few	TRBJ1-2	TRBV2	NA	CASSELGPSYGYTF	TGTGCCAGCAGTGAACTGGGACCGAGTTATGGCTACACCTTC
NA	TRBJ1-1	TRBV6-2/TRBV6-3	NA	CASSLGVQGRAFF	TGTGCCAGCAGTCTAGGGGTCCAGGGAAGAGCTTTCTTT
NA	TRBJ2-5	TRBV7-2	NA	CASSLALLRVGQETQYF	TGTGCCAGCAGCTTAGCGTTGCTACGAGTCGGTCAAGAGACCCAGTACTTC
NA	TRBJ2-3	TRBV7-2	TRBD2	CASSLVRGATDTQYF	TGTGCCAGCAGCTTAGTGCGGGGGGCGACAGATACGCAGTATTTT
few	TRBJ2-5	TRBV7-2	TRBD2	CASSSGLVSLETQYF	TGTGCCAGCAGCTCAGGACTAGTGAGCTTGGAGACCCAGTACTTC
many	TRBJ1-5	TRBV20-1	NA	CSALPAYSNQPQHF	TGCAGTGCCCTACCAGCGTATAGCAATCAGCCCCAGCATTTT
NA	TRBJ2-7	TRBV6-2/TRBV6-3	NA	CASSYSGQGNYNEQYF	TGTGCCAGCAGTTACTCGGGGCAGGGGAACTACAATGAGCAGTACTTC
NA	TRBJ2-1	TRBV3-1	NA	CASSLDTTGNEQFF	TGTGCCAGCAGCCTAGACACGACAGGCAATGAGCAGTTCTTC
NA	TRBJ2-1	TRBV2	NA	CASRTLSEGNEQFF	TGTGCCAGCAGGACCCTTTCGGAGGGGAATGAGCAGTTCTTC
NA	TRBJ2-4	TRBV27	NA	CASSLNRIAKNIQYF	TGTGCCAGCAGTTTAAATCGAATAGCCAAAAACATTCAGTACTTC
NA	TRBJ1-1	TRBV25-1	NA	CASSVIGGSSEAFF	TGTGCCAGCAGTGTCATCGGGGGCAGTTCTGAAGCTTTCTTT
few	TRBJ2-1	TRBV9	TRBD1	CASSVGVTGVAGEQFF	TGTGCCAGCAGCGTAGGGGTCACAGGGGTTGCGGGTGAGCAGTTCTTC
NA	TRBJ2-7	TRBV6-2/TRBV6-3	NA	CASSYRRADRNYEQYF	TGTGCCAGCAGTTATCGTAGGGCAGACCGAAACTACGAGCAGTACTTC
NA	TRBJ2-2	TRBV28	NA	CASSPLRSGNTGELFF	TGTGCCAGCAGTCCCCTCCGTAGCGGGAACACCGGGGAGCTGTTTTTT